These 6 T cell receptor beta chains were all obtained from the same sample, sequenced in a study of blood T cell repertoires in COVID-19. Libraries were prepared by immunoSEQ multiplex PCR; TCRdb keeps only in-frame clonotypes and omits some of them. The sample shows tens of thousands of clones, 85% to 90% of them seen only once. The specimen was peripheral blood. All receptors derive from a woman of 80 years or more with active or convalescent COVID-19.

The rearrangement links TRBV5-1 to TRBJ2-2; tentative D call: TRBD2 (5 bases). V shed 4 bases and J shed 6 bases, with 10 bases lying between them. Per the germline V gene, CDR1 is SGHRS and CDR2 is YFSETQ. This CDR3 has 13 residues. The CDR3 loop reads CASSPSGSGELFF. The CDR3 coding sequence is TGCGCCAGCAGCCCGTCGGGGTCCGGGGAGCTGTTTTTT.

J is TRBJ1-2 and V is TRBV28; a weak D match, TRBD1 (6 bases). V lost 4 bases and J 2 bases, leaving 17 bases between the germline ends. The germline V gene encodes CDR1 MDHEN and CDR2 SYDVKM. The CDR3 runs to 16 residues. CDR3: CASSWSYRALNYGYTF. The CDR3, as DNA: TGTGCCAGCAGTTGGAGTTACAGGGCTTTAAACTATGGCTACACCTTC.

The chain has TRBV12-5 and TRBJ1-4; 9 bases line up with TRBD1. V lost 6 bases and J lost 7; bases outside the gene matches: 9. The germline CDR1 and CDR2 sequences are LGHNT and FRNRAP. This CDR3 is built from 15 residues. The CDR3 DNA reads TGTGCTAGTGGGCGAACCGGGACAGGGTCTGAAAAACTGTTTTTT. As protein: CASGRTGTGSEKLFF.

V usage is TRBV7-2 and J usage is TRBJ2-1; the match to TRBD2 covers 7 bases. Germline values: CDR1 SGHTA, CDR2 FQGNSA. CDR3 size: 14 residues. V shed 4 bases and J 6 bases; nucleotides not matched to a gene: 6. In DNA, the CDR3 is TGTGCCAGCAGCTCACCCTCTAGCGGCAATGAGCAGTTCTTC. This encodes CASSSPSSGNEQFF.

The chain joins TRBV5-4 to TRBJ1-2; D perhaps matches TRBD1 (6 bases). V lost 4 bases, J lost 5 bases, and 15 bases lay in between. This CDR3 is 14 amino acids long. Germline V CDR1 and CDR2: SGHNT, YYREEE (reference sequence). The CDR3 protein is CASSPPGQTYGYTF. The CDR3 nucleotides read TGTGCCAGCAGCCCACCAGGACAGACTTATGGCTACACCTTC.

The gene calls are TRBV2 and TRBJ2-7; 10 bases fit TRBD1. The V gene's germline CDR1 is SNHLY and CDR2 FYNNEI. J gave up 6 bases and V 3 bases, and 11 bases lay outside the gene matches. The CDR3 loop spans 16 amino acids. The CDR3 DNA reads TGTGCCAGCAGTGATCGGCGGACAGGGGGATTATCCGAGCAGTACTTC. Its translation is CASSDRRTGGLSEQYF.